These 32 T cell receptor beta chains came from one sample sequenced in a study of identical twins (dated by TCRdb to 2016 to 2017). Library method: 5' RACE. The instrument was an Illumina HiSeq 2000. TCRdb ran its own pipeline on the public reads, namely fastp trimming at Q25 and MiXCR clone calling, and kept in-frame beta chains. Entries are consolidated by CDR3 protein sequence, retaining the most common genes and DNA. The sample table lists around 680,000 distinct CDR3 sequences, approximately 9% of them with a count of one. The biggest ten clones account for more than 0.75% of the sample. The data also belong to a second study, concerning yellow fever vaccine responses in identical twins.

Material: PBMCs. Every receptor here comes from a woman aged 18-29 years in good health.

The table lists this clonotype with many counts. CDR3 amino acids: CASSPPEVGSYEQYF. Written as DNA, the CDR3 is TGCGCCAGCAGCCCGCCCGAGGTCGGTTCCTACGAGCAGTACTTC. The chain has TRBV10-1 and TRBJ2-7; D gene unclear. This CDR3 region has 15 residues. Germline CDR1 reads WNHNN; CDR2 reads SYGVQD (reference sequence). V shed 6 bases and J shed 1 base, with 16 bases lying between them.

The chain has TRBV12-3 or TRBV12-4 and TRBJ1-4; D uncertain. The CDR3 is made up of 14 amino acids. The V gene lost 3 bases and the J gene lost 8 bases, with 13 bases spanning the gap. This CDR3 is CASSFGGGWEKLFF. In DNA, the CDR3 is TGTGCCAGCAGTTTCGGAGGTGGTTGGGAAAAACTGTTTTTT.

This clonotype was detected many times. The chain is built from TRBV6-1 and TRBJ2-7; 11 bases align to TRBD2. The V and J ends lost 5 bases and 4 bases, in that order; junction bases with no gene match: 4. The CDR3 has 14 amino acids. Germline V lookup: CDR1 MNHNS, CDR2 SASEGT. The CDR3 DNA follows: TGTGCCAGCAGTCCTCTAGCGGGAGGATACGAGCAGTACTTC. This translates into CASSPLAGGYEQYF.

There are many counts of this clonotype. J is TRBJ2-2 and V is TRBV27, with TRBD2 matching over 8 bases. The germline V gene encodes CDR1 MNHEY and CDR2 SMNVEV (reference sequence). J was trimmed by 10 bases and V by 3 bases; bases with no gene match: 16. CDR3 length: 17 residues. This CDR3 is CASSFWLAGLGPEELFF. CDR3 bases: TGTGCCAGCAGTTTTTGGCTAGCGGGTTTGGGTCCCGAGGAGCTGTTTTTT.

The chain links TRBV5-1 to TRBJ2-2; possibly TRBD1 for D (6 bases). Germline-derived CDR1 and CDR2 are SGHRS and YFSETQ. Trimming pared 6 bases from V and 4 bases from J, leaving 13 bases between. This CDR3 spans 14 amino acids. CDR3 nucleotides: TGCGCCAGCATACGGGACACCTCCACCGGGGAGCTGTTTTTT. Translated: CASIRDTSTGELFF.

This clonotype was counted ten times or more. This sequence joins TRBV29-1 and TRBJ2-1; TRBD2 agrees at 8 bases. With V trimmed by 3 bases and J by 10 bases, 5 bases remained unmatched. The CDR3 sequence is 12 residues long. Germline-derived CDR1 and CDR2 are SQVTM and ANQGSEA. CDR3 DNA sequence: TGCAGCGTTGATCGCGGGGGGTACGAGCAGTTCTTC. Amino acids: CSVDRGGYEQFF.

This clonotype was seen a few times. This CDR3 is CASREKGLSGYTF. CDR3 bases: TGTGCCAGCAGAGAGAAGGGTTTGTCCGGCTACACCTTC. The gene calls are TRBV25-1 and TRBJ1-2; D is undetermined. With 6 bases removed from V and 8 bases from J, the gap between germline ends came to 16 bases. CDR3 size: 13 residues. CDR1 is MGHDK and CDR2 is SYGVNS in the germline V gene.

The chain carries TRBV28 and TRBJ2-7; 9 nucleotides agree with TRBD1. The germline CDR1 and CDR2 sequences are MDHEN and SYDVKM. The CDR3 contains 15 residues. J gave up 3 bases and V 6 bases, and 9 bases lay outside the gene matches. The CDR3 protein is CASSATGTGFYEQYF. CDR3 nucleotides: TGTGCCAGCAGCGCGACCGGGACAGGGTTCTACGAGCAGTACTTC.

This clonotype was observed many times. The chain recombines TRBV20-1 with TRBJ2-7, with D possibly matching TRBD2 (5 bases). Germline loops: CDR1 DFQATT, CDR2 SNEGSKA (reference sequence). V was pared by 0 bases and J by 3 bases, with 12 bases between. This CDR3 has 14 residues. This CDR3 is CSARDTSPLYEQYF. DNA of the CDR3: TGCAGTGCTAGAGATACTAGTCCCCTCTACGAGCAGTACTTC.

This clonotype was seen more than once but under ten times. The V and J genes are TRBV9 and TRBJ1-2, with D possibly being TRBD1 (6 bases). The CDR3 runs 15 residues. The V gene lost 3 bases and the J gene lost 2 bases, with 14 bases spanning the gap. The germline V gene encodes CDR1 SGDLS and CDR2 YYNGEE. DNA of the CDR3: TGTGCCAGCAGCGACGACAGGCTTTTGAACTATGGCTACACCTTC. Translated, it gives CASSDDRLLNYGYTF.

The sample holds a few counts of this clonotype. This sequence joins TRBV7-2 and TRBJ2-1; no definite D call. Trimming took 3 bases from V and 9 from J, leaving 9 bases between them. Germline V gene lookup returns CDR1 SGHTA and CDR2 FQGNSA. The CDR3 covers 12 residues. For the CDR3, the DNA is TGTGCCAGCAGCTTCGAAGCCGGTGAGCAGTTCTTC. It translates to CASSFEAGEQFF.

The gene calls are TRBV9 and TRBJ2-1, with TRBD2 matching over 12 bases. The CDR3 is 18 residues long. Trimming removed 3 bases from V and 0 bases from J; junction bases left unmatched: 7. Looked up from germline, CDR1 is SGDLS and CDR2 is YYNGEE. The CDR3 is CASSAGLAGLNSYNEQFF. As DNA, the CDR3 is TGTGCCAGCAGCGCGGGACTAGCGGGCTTAAACTCCTACAATGAGCAGTTCTTC.

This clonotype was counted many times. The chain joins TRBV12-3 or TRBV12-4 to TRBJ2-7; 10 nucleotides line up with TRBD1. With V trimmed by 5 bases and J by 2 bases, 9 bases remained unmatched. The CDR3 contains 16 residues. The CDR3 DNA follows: TGTGCCAGCAGTCCAGGACAGGGGGACTCGGCCTACGAGCAGTACTTC. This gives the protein CASSPGQGDSAYEQYF.

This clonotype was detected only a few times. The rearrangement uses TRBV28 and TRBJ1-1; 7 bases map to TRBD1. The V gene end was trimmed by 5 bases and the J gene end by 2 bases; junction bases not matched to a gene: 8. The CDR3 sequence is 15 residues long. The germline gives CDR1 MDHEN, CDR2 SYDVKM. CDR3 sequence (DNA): TGTGCCAGCAGTCGAAGGGGACAGATTAACACTGAAGCTTTCTTT. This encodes CASSRRGQINTEAFF.

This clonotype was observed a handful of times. The CDR3 sequence: CSAEEQGNQPQHF. The CDR3 coding sequence is TGCAGTGCAGAGGAGCAGGGCAATCAGCCCCAGCATTTT. The J gene is TRBJ1-5, the V gene TRBV20-1; D not certain. V lost 6 bases, J lost 2 bases, and 11 bases lay in between. The CDR3 extends over 13 amino acids. In germline, CDR1 is DFQATT, CDR2 SNEGSKA (reference sequence).

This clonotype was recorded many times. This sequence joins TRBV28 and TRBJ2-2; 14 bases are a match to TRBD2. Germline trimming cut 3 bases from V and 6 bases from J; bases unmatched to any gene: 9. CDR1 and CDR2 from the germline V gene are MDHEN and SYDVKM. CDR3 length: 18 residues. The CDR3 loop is CASSFHRLAGGEAGELFF. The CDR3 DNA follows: TGTGCCAGCAGTTTTCACCGACTAGCGGGAGGGGAGGCCGGGGAGCTGTTTTTT.

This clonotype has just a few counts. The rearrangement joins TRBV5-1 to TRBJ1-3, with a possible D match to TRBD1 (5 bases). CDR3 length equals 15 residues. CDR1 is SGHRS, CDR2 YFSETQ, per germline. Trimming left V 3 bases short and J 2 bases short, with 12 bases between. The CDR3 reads CASSSVGDPGNTIYF. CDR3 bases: TGCGCCAGCAGCTCGGTGGGGGACCCTGGAAACACCATATATTTT.

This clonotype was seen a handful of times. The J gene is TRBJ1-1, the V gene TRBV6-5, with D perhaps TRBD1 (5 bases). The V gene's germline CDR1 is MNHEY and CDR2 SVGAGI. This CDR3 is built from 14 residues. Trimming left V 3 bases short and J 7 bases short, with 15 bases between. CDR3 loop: CASSYVSGTGEAFF. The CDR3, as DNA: TGTGCCAGCAGTTATGTTTCCGGGACTGGTGAAGCTTTCTTT.

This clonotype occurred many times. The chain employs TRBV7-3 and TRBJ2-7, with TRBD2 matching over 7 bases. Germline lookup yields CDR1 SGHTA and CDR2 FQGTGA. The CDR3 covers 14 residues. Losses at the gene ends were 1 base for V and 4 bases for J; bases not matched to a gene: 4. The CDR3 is CASSLIPGGYEQYF. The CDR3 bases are TGTGCCAGCAGCTTAATTCCGGGAGGATACGAGCAGTACTTC.

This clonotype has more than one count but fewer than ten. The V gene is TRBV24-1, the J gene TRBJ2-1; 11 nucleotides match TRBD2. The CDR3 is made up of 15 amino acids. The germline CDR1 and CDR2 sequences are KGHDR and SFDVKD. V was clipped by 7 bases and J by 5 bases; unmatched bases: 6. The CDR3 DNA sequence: TGTGCCACCAGCGAACTAGCGGGAGTTAACAATGAGCAGTTCTTC. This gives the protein CATSELAGVNNEQFF.

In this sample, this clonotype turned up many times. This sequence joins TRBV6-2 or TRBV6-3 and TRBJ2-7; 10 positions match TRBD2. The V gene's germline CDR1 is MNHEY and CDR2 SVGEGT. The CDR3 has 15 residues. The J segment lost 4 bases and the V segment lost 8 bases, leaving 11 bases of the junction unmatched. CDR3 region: CASRLAELAGYEQYF. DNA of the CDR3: TGTGCCAGCCGGCTTGCCGAACTAGCGGGGTACGAGCAGTACTTC.

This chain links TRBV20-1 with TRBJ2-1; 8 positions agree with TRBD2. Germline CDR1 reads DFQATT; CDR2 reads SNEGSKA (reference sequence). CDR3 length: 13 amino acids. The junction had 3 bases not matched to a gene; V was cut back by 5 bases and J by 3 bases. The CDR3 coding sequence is TGCAGTGCTCCCGGGACTAGCTACAATGAGCAGTTCTTC. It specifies CSAPGTSYNEQFF.

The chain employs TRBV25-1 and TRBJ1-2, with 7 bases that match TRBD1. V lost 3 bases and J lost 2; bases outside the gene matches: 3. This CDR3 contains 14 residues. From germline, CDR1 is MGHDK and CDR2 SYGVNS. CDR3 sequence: CASSEPGQNYGYTF. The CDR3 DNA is TGTGCCAGCAGTGAGCCGGGACAGAACTATGGCTACACCTTC.

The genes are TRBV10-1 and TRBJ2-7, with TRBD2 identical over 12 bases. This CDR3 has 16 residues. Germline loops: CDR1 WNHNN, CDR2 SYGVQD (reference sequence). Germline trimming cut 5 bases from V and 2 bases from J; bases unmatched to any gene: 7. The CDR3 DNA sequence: TGCGCCAGCAGTAGGACTAGCGGGGAAGGGACCTACGAGCAGTACTTC. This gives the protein CASSRTSGEGTYEQYF.

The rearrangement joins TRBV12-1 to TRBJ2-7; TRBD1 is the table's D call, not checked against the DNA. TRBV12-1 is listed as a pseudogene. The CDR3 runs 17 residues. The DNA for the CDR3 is TGTGCCAGCAGCCCGAACCCCGGGACCAAGATCTTCCACGAGCAGTACTTC. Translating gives CASSPNPGTKIFHEQYF.

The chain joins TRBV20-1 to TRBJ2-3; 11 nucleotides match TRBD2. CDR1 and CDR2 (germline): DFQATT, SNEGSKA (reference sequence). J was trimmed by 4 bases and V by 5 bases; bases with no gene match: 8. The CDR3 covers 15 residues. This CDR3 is CSASPLAGAPDTQYF. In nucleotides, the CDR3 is TGCAGTGCTTCCCCACTAGCGGGAGCCCCAGATACGCAGTATTTT.

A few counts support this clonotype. The DNA for the CDR3 is TGTGCCAGCAGCTTCTGGTCCGGGGAGCTGTTTTTT. This encodes CASSFWSGELFF. This chain joins TRBV7-8 and TRBJ2-2; D gene uncertain. The CDR3 runs to 12 residues. The V end lost 3 bases, the J end lost 6 bases, and 5 bases lay between the germline ends. Germline assignment: CDR1 SGHVS and CDR2 FQNEAQ.

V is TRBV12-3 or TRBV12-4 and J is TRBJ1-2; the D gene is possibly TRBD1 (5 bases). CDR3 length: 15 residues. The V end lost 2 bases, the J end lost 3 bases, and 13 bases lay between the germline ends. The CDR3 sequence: CASSLSLGLDYGYTF. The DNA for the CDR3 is TGTGCCAGCAGTTTAAGTCTGGGGCTGGACTATGGCTACACCTTC.

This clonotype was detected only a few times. The DNA of the CDR3 is TGTGCCAGCCGGCAATATAGAGGGGAGCTGTTTTTT. This sequence encodes CASRQYRGELFF. This rearrangement joins TRBV6-2 or TRBV6-3 to TRBJ2-2; D remains unclear. The CDR3 extends over 12 amino acids. CDR1 is MNHEY and CDR2 is SVGEGT in the germline V gene. Trimming cost V 8 bases and J 8 bases, with 12 bases left between them.

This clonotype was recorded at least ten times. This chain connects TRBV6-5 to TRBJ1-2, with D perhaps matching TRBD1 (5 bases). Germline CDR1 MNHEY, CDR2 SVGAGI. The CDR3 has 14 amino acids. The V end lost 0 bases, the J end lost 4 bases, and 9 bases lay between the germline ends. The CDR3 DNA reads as TGTGCCAGCAGTTACTCGGACAAAATCTATGGCTACACCTTC. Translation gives CASSYSDKIYGYTF.

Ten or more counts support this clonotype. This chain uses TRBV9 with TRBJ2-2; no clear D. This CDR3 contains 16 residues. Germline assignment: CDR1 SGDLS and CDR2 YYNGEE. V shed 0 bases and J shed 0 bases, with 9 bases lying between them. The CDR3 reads CASSVGFTANTGELFF. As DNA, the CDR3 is TGTGCCAGCAGCGTAGGTTTTACAGCGAACACCGGGGAGCTGTTTTTT.

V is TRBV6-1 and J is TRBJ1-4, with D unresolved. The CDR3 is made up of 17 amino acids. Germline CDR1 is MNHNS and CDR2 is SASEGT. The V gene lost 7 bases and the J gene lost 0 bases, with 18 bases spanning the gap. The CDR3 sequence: CASKTLQISSTNEKLFF. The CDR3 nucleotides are TGTGCCAGCAAGACTCTCCAAATTTCGTCAACTAATGAAAAACTGTTTTTT.